This T cell receptor (beta chain) was sequenced in a study of T cell responses to AZD1222 COVID-19 vaccine. This clone showed up just a few times. Its antigen is not known. Only in-frame clones appear in the TCRdb table, and some are missing; sequencing was by immunoSEQ multiplex PCR. The sample yields approximately 80,000 clones, 70% to 90% seen once. The study's findings and limits: Just six or seven AZD1222 recipients tested seropositive at baseline. Samples come after the peak T cell response, not at day 14.

CDR3 size: 16 residues. Germline V lookup: CDR1 KGHDR, CDR2 SFDVKD. Trimming took 2 bases from V and 2 from J; bases not matched to a gene: 5. The material was peripheral blood, obtained 28 days after the second AZD1222 dose. This clonotype was obtained from an adult who received the AZD1222 COVID-19 vaccine. The chain carries TRBV24-1 and TRBJ1-5, with 7 bases aligning to TRBD1. In DNA, the CDR3 is TGTGCCACCAGTGATTCTCAGGGGGTAGGCAATCAGCCCCAGCATTTT. It codes for CATSDSQGVGNQPQHF.